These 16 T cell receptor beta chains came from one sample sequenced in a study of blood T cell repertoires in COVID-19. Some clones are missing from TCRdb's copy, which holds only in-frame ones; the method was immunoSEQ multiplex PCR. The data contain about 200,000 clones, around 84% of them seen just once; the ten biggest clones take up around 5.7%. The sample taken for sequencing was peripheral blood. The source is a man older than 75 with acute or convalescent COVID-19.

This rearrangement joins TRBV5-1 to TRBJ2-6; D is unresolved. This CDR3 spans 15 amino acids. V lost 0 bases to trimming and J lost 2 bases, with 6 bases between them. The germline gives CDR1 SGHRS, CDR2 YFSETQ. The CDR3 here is CASSLGATGANVLTF. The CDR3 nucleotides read TGCGCCAGCAGCTTGGGAGCCACTGGGGCCAACGTCCTGACTTTC.

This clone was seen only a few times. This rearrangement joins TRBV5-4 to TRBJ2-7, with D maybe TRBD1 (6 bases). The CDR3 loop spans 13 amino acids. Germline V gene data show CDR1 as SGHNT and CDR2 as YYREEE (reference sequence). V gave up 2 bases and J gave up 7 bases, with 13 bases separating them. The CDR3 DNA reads TGTGCCAGCAGCTTTAACAGGGTTGGGGAGCAGTACTTC. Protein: CASSFNRVGEQYF.

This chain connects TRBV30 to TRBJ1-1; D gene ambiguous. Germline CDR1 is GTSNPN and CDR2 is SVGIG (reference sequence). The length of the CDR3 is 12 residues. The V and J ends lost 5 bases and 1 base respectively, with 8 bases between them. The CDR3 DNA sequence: TGTGCCTGGGGACGGGAGAACACTGAAGCTTTCTTT. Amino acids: CAWGRENTEAFF.

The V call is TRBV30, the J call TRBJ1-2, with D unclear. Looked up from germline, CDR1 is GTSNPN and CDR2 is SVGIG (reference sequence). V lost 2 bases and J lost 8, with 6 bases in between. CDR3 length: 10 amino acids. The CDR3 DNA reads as TGTGCCTGGAGTCCTCCCGGCTACACCTTC. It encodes CAWSPPGYTF.

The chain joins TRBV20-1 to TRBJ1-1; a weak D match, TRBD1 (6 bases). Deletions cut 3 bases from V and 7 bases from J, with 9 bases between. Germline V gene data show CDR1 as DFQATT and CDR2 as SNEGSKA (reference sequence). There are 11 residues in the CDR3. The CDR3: CSASQGREAFF. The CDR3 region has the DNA TGCAGTGCTAGCCAGGGGCGTGAAGCTTTCTTT.

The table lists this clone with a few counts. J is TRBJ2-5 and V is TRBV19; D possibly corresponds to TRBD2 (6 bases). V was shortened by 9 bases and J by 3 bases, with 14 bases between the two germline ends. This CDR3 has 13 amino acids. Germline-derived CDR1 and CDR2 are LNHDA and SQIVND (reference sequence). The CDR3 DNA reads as TGTGCCAGCGGGGGACGGTACGAAGAGACCCAGTACTTC. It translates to CASGGRYEETQYF.

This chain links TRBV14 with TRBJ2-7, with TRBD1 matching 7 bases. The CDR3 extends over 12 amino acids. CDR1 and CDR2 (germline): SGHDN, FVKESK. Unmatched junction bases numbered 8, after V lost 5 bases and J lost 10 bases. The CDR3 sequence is CASSGDRLHQYF. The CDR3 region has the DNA TGTGCCAGCAGCGGGGACAGACTCCATCAGTACTTC.

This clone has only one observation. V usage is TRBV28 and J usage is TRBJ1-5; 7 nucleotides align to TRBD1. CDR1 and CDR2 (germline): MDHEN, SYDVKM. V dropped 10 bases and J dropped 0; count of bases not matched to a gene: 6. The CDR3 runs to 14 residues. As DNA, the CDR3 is TGTGCCACGGAACAGGGGTATAGCAATCAGCCCCAGCATTTT. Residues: CATEQGYSNQPQHF.

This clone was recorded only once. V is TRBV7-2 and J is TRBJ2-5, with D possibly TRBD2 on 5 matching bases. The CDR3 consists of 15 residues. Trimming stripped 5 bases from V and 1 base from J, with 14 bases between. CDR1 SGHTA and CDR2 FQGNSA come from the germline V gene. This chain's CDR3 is CASSLGRLAQETQYF. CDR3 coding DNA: TGTGCCAGCAGCCTAGGCCGGCTAGCCCAAGAGACCCAGTACTTC.

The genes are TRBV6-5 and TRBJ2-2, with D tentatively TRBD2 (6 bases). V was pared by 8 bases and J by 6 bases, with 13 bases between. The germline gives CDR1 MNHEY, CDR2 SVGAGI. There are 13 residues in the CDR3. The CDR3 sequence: CASPDYRAGELFF. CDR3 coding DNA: TGTGCCAGCCCGGACTATCGTGCCGGGGAGCTGTTTTTT.

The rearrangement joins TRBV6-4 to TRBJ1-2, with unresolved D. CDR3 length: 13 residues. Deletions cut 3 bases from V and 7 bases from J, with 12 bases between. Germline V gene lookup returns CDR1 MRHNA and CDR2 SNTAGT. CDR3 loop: CASSDGARSGYTF. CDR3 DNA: TGTGCCAGCAGTGATGGCGCCCGGAGTGGCTACACCTTC.

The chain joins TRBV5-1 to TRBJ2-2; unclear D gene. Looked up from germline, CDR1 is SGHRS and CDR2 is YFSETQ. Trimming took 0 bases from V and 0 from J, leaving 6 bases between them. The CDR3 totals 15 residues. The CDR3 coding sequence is TGCGCCAGCAGCTTGGGCGGCACGAACACCGGGGAGCTGTTTTTT. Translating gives CASSLGGTNTGELFF. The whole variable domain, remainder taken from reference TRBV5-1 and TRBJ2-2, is KAGVTQTPRYLIKTRGQQVTLSCSPISGHRSVSWYQQTPGQGLQFLFEYFSETQRNKGNFPGRFSGRQFSNSRSEMNVSTLELGDSALYLCASSLGGTNTGELFFGEGSRLTVL.

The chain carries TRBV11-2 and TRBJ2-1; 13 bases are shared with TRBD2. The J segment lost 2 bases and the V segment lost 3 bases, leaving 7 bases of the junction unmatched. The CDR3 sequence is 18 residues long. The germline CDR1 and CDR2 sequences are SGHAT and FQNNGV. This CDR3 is CASSFPTSGRVTYNEQFF. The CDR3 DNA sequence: TGTGCCAGCAGCTTCCCCACTAGCGGGAGGGTAACCTACAATGAGCAGTTCTTC.

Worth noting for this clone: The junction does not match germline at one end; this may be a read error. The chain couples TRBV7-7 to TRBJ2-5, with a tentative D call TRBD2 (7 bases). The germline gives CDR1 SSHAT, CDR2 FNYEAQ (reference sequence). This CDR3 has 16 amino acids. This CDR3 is CASSLGGGQRQETQYF. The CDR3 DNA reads TGTGCTAGCAGCTTGGGGGGGGGACAACGACAAGAGACCCAGTACTTC.

For the CDR3, the DNA is TGTGCCAGCAGCTTGGTCCCGACAGGAGGAAACACCATATATTTT. Translated, it gives CASSLVPTGGNTIYF. The rearrangement uses TRBV5-8 and TRBJ1-3; tentatively, D is TRBD1 (6 bases). The V end was cut by 0 bases, the J end by 4 bases, with 11 bases between. Germline V gene sequence: CDR1 SGHTS, CDR2 YDEGEE. This CDR3 is 15 amino acids long.

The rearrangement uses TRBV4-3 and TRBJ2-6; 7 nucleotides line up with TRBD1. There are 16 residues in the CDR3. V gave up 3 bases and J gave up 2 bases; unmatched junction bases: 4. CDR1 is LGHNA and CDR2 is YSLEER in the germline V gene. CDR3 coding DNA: TGCGCCAGCAGCCATTTCACAGGGGCTGGGGCCAACGTCCTGACTTTC. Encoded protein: CASSHFTGAGANVLTF.